Detailed here is one T cell receptor beta chain. The antigen is unknown. Average productive template count per sample was about 42,000. The table came from immunoSEQ multiplex PCR; TCRdb's copy has only in-frame clones and leaves some out. This sample yields 30,000 to 45,000 clones, of which 88% are seen a single time; about 0.46% belongs to the top ten. The record originates from a study of STAT3 mutations in large granular lymphocyte leukemia. Study results and caveats: At least one immunodominant TCR beta clonotype appeared in every T-cell large granular lymphocyte leukemia patient. Clonal expansion was inferred from other time points because no sample existed at each clone's first appearance. In some patients, a small highly pathogenic clone possibly went undetected. TCR clonotype switching after therapy occurred in about 35% of the 18 patients.

With 5 bases clipped from V and 4 bases from J, the junction kept 10 bases outside the gene matches. The CDR3 sequence is 16 residues long. In germline, CDR1 is SEHNR, CDR2 FQNEAQ (reference sequence). The V call is TRBV7-9, the J call TRBJ2-1; 8 nucleotides agree with TRBD2. The sequenced sample consisted of PBMCs. The origin of this receptor is a human donor with T large granular lymphocyte leukemia. Some clones in this sample may be carry-over from other donors' samples. In DNA form, the CDR3 reads TGTGCCAGCAGCCCGGGGGGTAGCGGGGTGTACAATGAGCAGTTCTTC. This gives the protein CASSPGGSGVYNEQFF.